One sample yielded the 9 T cell receptor beta chains listed below, sequenced in a study of a mutant IDH1 vaccine in newly diagnosed glioma. The time point denotes: week 47, end of study. Each dose delivered 300 ug of mutant IDH1 20-mer peptide subcutaneously with imiquimod. For these TCRs, the target antigens are not known. Method: immunoSEQ multiplex PCR; TCRdb's copy keeps in-frame clones and lacks some. The table shows fewer than 95,000 clones, with roughly four fifths occurring only once. The sample here was PBMCs, taken from a glioma patient whose treatment included an IDH1 peptide vaccine. These receptors were collected from a man aged 35-49 years with glioma.

This chain links TRBV21-1 with TRBJ2-2. TRBV21-1 is a known pseudogene. This CDR3 has 12 amino acids. The CDR3 region has the DNA TGTGCCACATGGAACAACACCGGGGAGCTGTTTTTT. The encoded protein is CATWNNTGELFF.

This sequence joins TRBV6-1 and TRBJ2-1, with D possibly matching TRBD2 (7 bases). V lost 7 bases, J lost 9 bases, and 19 bases lay in between. The CDR3 loop spans 14 amino acids. Per the germline V gene, CDR1 is MNHNS and CDR2 is SASEGT. The CDR3 nucleotides read TGTGCCAGCACTCTAGAGGGGGGGCGAGGTGAGCAGTTCTTC. Its protein is CASTLEGGRGEQFF.

V is TRBV4-1 and J is TRBJ2-1; D remains ambiguous. V was clipped by 1 base and J by 5 bases, with 15 bases between them. This CDR3 comprises 16 residues. CDR1 is MGHRA and CDR2 is YSYEKL in the germline V gene. CDR3 residues: CASSQAAGSLNNEQFF. CDR3 sequence (DNA): TGCGCCAGCAGCCAAGCCGCCGGGTCACTTAACAATGAGCAGTTCTTC.

This chain uses TRBV11-2 with TRBJ2-7; D is unresolved. The germline V gene encodes CDR1 SGHAT and CDR2 FQNNGV. V was pared by 5 bases and J by 4 bases, with 12 bases between. The CDR3 length is 13 residues. CDR3 sequence: CASSPSPRYEQYF. In DNA form, the CDR3 reads TGTGCCAGCAGCCCCTCCCCCAGGTACGAGCAGTACTTC. The entire variable domain, with the rest obtained from reference TRBV11-2 and TRBJ2-7, is as follows: EAGVAQSPRYKIIEKRQSVAFWCNPISGHATLYWYQQILGQGPKLLIQFQNNGVVDDSQLPKDRFSAERLKGVDSTLKIQPAKLEDSAVYLCASSPSPRYEQYFGPGTRLTVT.

The chain combines TRBV7-2 with TRBJ1-4, with D possibly matching TRBD1 (5 bases). Germline loops: CDR1 SGHTA, CDR2 FQGNSA. Trimming left V 4 bases short and J 14 bases short, with 14 bases between. The CDR3 extends over 12 amino acids. The CDR3 bases are TGTGCCAGCAGCTCGGGACGGGGGACGCTGTTTTTT. Its translation: CASSSGRGTLFF.

The chain has TRBV30 and TRBJ2-3; D is uncertain. The CDR3 runs 14 residues. The germline CDR1 and CDR2 sequences are GTSNPN and SVGIG (reference sequence). Trimming took off 0 bases at V and 2 bases at J, with 9 bases between the two ends. The CDR3 loop reads CAWSVRRPTDTQYF. DNA of the CDR3: TGTGCCTGGAGTGTACGAAGACCCACAGATACGCAGTATTTT.

This chain uses TRBV5-4 with TRBJ2-3; 9 bases agree with TRBD2. The CDR3 spans 16 residues. The V gene end was trimmed by 1 base and the J gene end by 6 bases; junction bases not matched to a gene: 9. Germline loops: CDR1 SGHNT, CDR2 YYREEE (reference sequence). In nucleotides, the CDR3 is TGTGCCAGCAGCTTGTTGCGGGGTCTAGCGGGGGATACGCAGTATTTT. Its protein is CASSLLRGLAGDTQYF.

CDR3 coding DNA: TGTGCCAGCAGCCAAGTTGGCGGGGGCCCCTACAATGAGCAGTTCTTC. It translates to CASSQVGGGPYNEQFF. The genes are TRBV4-2 and TRBJ2-1; D possibly corresponds to TRBD2 (7 bases). In germline, CDR1 is LGHNA, CDR2 YNFKEQ. CDR3 length equals 16 residues. Trimming pared 1 base from V and 2 bases from J, leaving 12 bases between.

This sequence joins TRBV19 and TRBJ2-1; no firm D call. The V gene's germline CDR1 is LNHDA and CDR2 SQIVND (reference sequence). With 3 bases removed from V and 4 bases from J, the gap between germline ends came to 16 bases. The CDR3 length is 16 residues. CDR3 sequence (DNA): TGTGCCAGTAGTATTGGTCCGGGCCCTTCTTACAATGAGCAGTTCTTC. It is translated as CASSIGPGPSYNEQFF.